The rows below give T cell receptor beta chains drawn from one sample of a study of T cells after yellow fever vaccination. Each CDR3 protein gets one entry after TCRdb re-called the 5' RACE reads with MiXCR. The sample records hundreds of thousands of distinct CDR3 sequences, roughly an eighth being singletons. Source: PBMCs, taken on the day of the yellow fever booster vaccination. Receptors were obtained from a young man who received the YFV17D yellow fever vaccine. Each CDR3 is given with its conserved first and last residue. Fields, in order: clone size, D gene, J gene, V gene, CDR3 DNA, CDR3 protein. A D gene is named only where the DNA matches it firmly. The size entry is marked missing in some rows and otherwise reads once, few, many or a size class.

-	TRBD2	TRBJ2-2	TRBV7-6	TGTGCCAGCAGCTTAGAGAGCGGGAGGGTGGAGCTGTTTTTT	CASSLESGRVELFF
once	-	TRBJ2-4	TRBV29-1	TGCAGCGCCGAGGGGGGCGATAGAGGGGTAAACATTCAGTACTTC	CSAEGGDRGVNIQYF
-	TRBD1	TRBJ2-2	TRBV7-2	TGTGCCAGCAGCTTGAATGGACAGGGAAACACCGGGGAGCTGTTTTTT	CASSLNGQGNTGELFF
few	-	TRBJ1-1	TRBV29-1	TGCAGCGTTTTTACCGGACAGACGAACACTGAAGCTTTCTTT	CSVFTGQTNTEAFF
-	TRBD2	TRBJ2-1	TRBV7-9	TGTGCCAGCAGCTCCACGGCGCGGGAGGGCGCCTACAATGAGCAGTTCTTC	CASSSTAREGAYNEQFF
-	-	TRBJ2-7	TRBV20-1	TGCAGTGCTAGACCCCCAACCTACGAGCAGTACTTC	CSARPPTYEQYF
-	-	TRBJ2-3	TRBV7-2	TGTGCCGGCAGCTTTGTAACAGATACGCAGTATTTT	CAGSFVTDTQYF
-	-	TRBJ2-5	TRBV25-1	TGTGCCAGCAGTGAAGTGGGCGGAGTGGAGACCCAGTACTTC	CASSEVGGVETQYF
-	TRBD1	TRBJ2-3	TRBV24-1	TGTGCCACCGCGACAGGGAAGGCAGATACGCAGTATTTT	CATATGKADTQYF
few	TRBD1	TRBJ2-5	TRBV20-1	TGCAGTGCTGGGGACAGGAACCAAGAGACCCAGTACTTC	CSAGDRNQETQYF
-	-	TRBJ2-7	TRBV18	TGTGCCAGCTCACCATTACAGGAAATCGAGCAGTACTTC	CASSPLQEIEQYF
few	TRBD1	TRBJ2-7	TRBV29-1	TGCAGCCCCTACGGCCGACAGGGGGCTAACTCCTACGAGCAGTACTTC	CSPYGRQGANSYEQYF
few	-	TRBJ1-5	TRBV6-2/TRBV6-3	TGTGCCAGCAGAGACCCGGTGGACAGCCGCAATCAGCCCCAGCATTTT	CASRDPVDSRNQPQHF
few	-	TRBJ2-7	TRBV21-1	TGTGCCAGCAGCAAGACCCCTAGCTACGAGCAGTACTTC	CASSKTPSYEQYF
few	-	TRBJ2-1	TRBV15	TGTGCCACCAGCAGAGATGGAGGGGGGCCCTTCTCCTACAATGAGCAGTTCTTC	CATSRDGGGPFSYNEQFF
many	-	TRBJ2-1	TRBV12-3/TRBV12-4	TGTGCCAGCAGCCGAAACAAGGGTTCTAGCAGCTACAATGAGCAGTTCTTC	CASSRNKGSSSYNEQFF